Included here is one T cell receptor beta chain sequence, with context. The data originate from a study of blood T cell repertoires in COVID-19. Overall study context: COVID-19 samples collected from the United States, Italy and Spain covered acute and convalescent phases. PBMCs, B-cell-depleted T cells, or T cells provided the cDNA or gDNA that made up the material.

CDR1 is SGDLS, CDR2 YYNGEE, per germline. Trimming took off 3 bases at V and 3 bases at J, with 10 bases between the two ends. This CDR3 contains 14 residues. Source study methods: Reference gene primer amplification gave estimated nucleated cell counts. Sequencing used immunoSEQ multiplex PCR; TCRdb keeps in-frame clones, though not all of them. That table is the source of V, J and clone size, and D and trimming were worked out from the DNA. The sample records some 270,000 clones, more than 70% being singletons. The sample was peripheral blood. The gene calls are TRBV9 and TRBJ1-5; tentatively, D is TRBD1 (6 bases). The sequence came from a woman older than 75 with COVID-19, enrolled during active disease. CDR3 sequence reads: CASSGGQFNQPQHF. CDR3 bases: TGTGCCAGCAGCGGGGGACAATTCAATCAGCCCCAGCATTTT.